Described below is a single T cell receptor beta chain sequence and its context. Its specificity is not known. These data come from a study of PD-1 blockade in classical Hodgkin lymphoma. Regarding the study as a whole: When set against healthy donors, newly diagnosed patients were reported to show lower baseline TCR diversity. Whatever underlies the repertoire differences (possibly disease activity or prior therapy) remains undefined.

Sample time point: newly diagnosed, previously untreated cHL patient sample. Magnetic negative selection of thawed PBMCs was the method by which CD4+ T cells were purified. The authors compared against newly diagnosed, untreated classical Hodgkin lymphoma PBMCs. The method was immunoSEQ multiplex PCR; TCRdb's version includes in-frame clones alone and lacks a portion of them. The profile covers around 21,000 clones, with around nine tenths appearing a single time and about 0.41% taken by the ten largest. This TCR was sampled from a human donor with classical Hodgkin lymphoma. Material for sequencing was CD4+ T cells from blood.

CDR3 sequence reads: CASSPGLAGADTQYF. CDR3 nucleotides: TGTGCCAGCAGTCCGGGACTAGCGGGGGCAGATACGCAGTATTTT. The chain couples TRBV7-9 to TRBJ2-3, with 14 positions matching TRBD2. Trimming cost V 6 bases and J 4 bases; bases outside gene matches: 3. The CDR3 is 15 amino acids. Germline-derived CDR1 and CDR2 are SEHNR and FQNEAQ (reference sequence).